These T cell receptor beta chains were read from a single sample in a study of T-cell reconstitution after alpha-beta-depleted transplantation in children. A single record per CDR3 protein comes from TCRdb applying MiXCR to the PCR reads. Seen here are 130,000 or so distinct CDR3 sequences, roughly 9.7% observed once, and the top ten hold 24%. Sequencing used PBMCs, mostly from graft donor cells, obtained 180 days after TCRalphabeta/CD19-depleted stem cell transplant. The source is a girl less than two years old who had a stem cell transplant for combined immunodeficiency, so the T cells may come from the graft donor. CDR3s include the opening cysteine and the closing phenylalanine or tryptophan. The order of the fields is J gene, clone size, D gene, CDR3 length, V gene, CDR3 protein, CDR3 DNA. A D gene is named only where the DNA matches it firmly. Not all rows give a size; the values are once, few, many and, for expanded clones, a class.

J: TRBJ2-1
size: few
D: TRBD2
length: 16
V: TRBV20-1
CDR3: CSARDLAGSSYNEQFF
DNA: TGCAGTGCTAGAGATTTAGCGGGGAGCTCCTACAATGAGCAGTTCTTC

J: TRBJ2-3
size: few
D: TRBD2
length: 21
V: TRBV11-2
CDR3: CASSLDVLLAGDAARTDTQYF
DNA: TGTGCCAGCAGCTTAGATGTATTGCTAGCGGGAGACGCCGCACGGACAGATACGCAGTATTTT

J: TRBJ1-6
size: few
D: NA
length: 17
V: TRBV7-8
CDR3: CASSQSPLRDTASPLHF
DNA: TGTGCCAGCAGTCAATCCCCACTCCGGGACACAGCCTCACCCCTCCACTTT

J: TRBJ2-5
size: NA
D: TRBD1
length: 15
V: TRBV10-3
CDR3: CAIGFIAGGQETQYF
DNA: TGTGCCATCGGCTTTATCGCAGGGGGCCAAGAGACCCAGTACTTC

J: TRBJ2-7
size: NA
D: TRBD1
length: 15
V: TRBV7-2
CDR3: CASSSAGTGVREQYF
DNA: TGTGCCAGCAGTTCAGCCGGGACAGGGGTTCGCGAGCAGTACTTC

J: TRBJ2-1
size: NA
D: TRBD1
length: 16
V: TRBV20-1
CDR3: CSASFRTGPSYNEQFF
DNA: TGCAGTGCTAGTTTTCGGACAGGGCCATCCTACAATGAGCAGTTCTTC

J: TRBJ2-5
size: few
D: NA
length: 17
V: TRBV24-1
CDR3: CATSDLGRGPFQETQYF
DNA: TGTGCCACCAGTGATTTGGGCAGGGGCCCCTTTCAAGAGACCCAGTACTTC

J: TRBJ1-5
size: NA
D: NA
length: 15
V: TRBV19
CDR3: CASSMSPGEVQPQHF
DNA: TGTGCCAGTAGTATGAGTCCGGGGGAGGTTCAGCCCCAGCATTTT

J: TRBJ2-1
size: few
D: NA
length: 13
V: TRBV28
CDR3: CASTPSQVNEQFF
DNA: TGTGCCAGCACCCCAAGCCAAGTTAATGAGCAGTTCTTC

J: TRBJ2-3
size: few
D: NA
length: 14
V: TRBV5-1
CDR3: CASSFPGRTDTQYF
DNA: TGCGCCAGCAGCTTTCCAGGGAGGACAGATACGCAGTATTTT

J: TRBJ2-4
size: few
D: NA
length: 13
V: TRBV20-1
CDR3: CSAGWGAKNIQYF
DNA: TGCAGTGCCGGGTGGGGTGCCAAAAACATTCAGTACTTC

J: TRBJ1-6
size: few
D: NA
length: 14
V: TRBV19
CDR3: CASNKSSYNSPLHF
DNA: TGTGCCAGTAATAAGAGCTCCTATAATTCACCCCTCCACTTT

J: TRBJ1-1
size: NA
D: TRBD1
length: 16
V: TRBV19
CDR3: CASSSWDRALRTEAFF
DNA: TGTGCCAGTAGTAGTTGGGACAGGGCTTTACGGACTGAAGCTTTCTTT

J: TRBJ2-1
size: NA
D: NA
length: 13
V: TRBV12-3/TRBV12-4
CDR3: CASSPLEVGEQFF
DNA: TGTGCCAGCAGTCCCTTAGAGGTGGGTGAGCAGTTCTTC

J: TRBJ2-7
size: many
D: NA
length: 12
V: TRBV20-1
CDR3: CSATTEGYEQYF
DNA: TGCAGTGCTACCACTGAAGGCTACGAGCAGTACTTC

J: TRBJ1-1
size: many
D: NA
length: 15
V: TRBV5-6
CDR3: CASSLGMQGNTEAFF
DNA: TGTGCCAGCAGCTTGGGCATGCAGGGGAACACTGAAGCTTTCTTT

J: TRBJ2-7
size: few
D: NA
length: 13
V: TRBV14
CDR3: CASSQGRGREQYF
DNA: TGTGCCAGCAGCCAAGGCCGAGGACGCGAGCAGTACTTC

J: TRBJ2-5
size: few
D: NA
length: 13
V: TRBV29-1
CDR3: CSVEIGGEETQYF
DNA: TGCAGCGTTGAAATCGGCGGGGAAGAGACCCAGTACTTC

J: TRBJ1-2
size: few
D: NA
length: 15
V: TRBV5-1
CDR3: CASSLGTGPSYGYTF
DNA: TGCGCCAGCAGCTTGGGAACAGGGCCTTCCTATGGCTACACCTTC

J: TRBJ2-5
size: NA
D: TRBD1
length: 15
V: TRBV29-1
CDR3: CSVLLPGTGWETQYF
DNA: TGCAGCGTTCTTCTTCCCGGGACAGGGTGGGAGACCCAGTACTTC

J: TRBJ2-2
size: few
D: NA
length: 16
V: TRBV7-2
CDR3: CASSPRVGAHTGELFF
DNA: TGTGCCAGCAGCCCCCGTGTGGGGGCGCACACCGGGGAGCTGTTTTTT

J: TRBJ2-1
size: NA
D: TRBD1
length: 15
V: TRBV10-3
CDR3: CAISEWAGGSNEQFF
DNA: TGTGCCATCAGTGAGTGGGCAGGGGGAAGCAATGAGCAGTTCTTC

J: TRBJ2-1
size: NA
D: NA
length: 14
V: TRBV18
CDR3: CASSRRATYNEQFF
DNA: TGTGCCAGCTCCCGGAGGGCCACTTACAATGAGCAGTTCTTC

J: TRBJ2-1
size: NA
D: TRBD2
length: 18
V: TRBV6-2/TRBV6-3
CDR3: CATGDRTSGSLSYNEQFF
DNA: TGTGCCACCGGGGATAGGACTAGCGGTTCCCTCTCCTACAATGAGCAGTTCTTC